These T cell receptor beta chains were read from a single sample in a study of CD8 T cells in Susac syndrome. TCRdb processed the immunoSEQ multiplex PCR reads anew with MiXCR; each CDR3 protein has one entry. This table holds about 200,000 distinct CDR3 sequences, 90% to 95% found once. Sequenced sample: CD4+ T cells from PBMCs. The receptors shown here come from a human donor with multiple sclerosis. CDR3s include the opening cysteine and the closing phenylalanine or tryptophan. Each record gives: V gene, D gene, CDR3 protein. D genes are given only for firm matches.

v_call: TRBV5-4
d_call: .
cdr3_aa: CASSQDSYQETQYF

v_call: TRBV10-2
d_call: TRBD2
cdr3_aa: CASRAGLAVAPYEQYF

v_call: TRBV7-2
d_call: .
cdr3_aa: CASSLTDFYEQYF

v_call: TRBV3-1
d_call: TRBD1
cdr3_aa: CASSPQGAGEQYF

v_call: TRBV3-1
d_call: TRBD2
cdr3_aa: CASSQVAGGVTDTQYF

v_call: TRBV11-2
d_call: TRBD1
cdr3_aa: CASSRGGGRGYQPQHF

v_call: TRBV5-1
d_call: .
cdr3_aa: CASSWPKNTEAFF

v_call: TRBV12-3/TRBV12-4
d_call: TRBD1
cdr3_aa: CASSSRDRVKEEQYF

v_call: TRBV30
d_call: .
cdr3_aa: CAWTSQLNTEAFF

v_call: TRBV9
d_call: .
cdr3_aa: CASSVHIGEQFF

v_call: TRBV2
d_call: TRBD1
cdr3_aa: CASSLQGAGQPQHF

v_call: TRBV9
d_call: TRBD1
cdr3_aa: CASSVAGTGDYGYTF